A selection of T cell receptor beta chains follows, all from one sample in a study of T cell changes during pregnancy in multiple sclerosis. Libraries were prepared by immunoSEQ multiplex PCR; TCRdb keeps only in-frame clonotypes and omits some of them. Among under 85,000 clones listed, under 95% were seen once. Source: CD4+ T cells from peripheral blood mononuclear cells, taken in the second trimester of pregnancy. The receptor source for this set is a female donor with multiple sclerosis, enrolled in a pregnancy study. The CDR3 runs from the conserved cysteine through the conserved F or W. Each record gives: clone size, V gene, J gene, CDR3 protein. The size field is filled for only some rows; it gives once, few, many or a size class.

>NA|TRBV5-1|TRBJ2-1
CASSLELAGAYNEQFF
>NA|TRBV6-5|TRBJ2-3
CASSYRSGGKQYF
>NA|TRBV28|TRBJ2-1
CASGRQGANEQFF
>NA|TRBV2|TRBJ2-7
CASILTGDRGYEQYF
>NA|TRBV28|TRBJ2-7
CASSLRLAGGSYEQYF
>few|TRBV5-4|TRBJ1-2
CASRPNRGGYTF
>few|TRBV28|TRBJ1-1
CASSRLQGVTEAFF
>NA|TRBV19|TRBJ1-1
CASSTSRSSAEAFF
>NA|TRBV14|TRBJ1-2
CASRQGTAGYTF
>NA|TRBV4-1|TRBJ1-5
CASSQDGFGAGGVQPQHF
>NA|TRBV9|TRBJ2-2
CASSLTSGRAWDTGELFF
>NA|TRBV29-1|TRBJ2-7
CSVAQGKVEQYF
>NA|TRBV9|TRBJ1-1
CASSVGAGHLATEAFF
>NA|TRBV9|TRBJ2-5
CASSPDYPADF
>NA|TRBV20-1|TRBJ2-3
CSATRADTQYF
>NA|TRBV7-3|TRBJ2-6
CASSPFVGGPGSGANVLTF
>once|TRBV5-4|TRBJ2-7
CASSREKAVSSYEQYF
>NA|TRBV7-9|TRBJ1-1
CASSLTINTEAFF
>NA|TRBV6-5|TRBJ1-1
CASSSRTANTEAFF
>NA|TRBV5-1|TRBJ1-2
CASSSEGQGGRGYTF
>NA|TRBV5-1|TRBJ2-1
CASSKTSAWAPQQFF
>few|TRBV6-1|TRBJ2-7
CAGGQGATYEQYF